These 26 T cell receptor beta chains were sequenced from one sample in a study of CD8 T cells in Susac syndrome. Random hexamers primed reverse transcription of about 0.5 to 1 ug RNA. TCRdb itself ran the immunoSEQ multiplex PCR reads through MiXCR, one entry per CDR3 protein. The repertoire consists of about 200,000 distinct CDR3 sequences, with over 90% occurring once and the leading ten covering 0.093%. The sample consisted of CD4+ T cells from PBMCs. Receptors originate from a human donor with multiple sclerosis.

This chain connects TRBV20-1 to TRBJ1-5; D is unclear. V was shortened by 1 base and J by 4 bases, with 8 bases between the two germline ends. Germline assignment: CDR1 DFQATT and CDR2 SNEGSKA (reference sequence). CDR3 length: 13 residues. The CDR3 is CSARVDGNQPQHF. CDR3 sequence (DNA): TGCAGTGCTAGAGTCGACGGAAATCAGCCCCAGCATTTT.

This chain links TRBV20-1 with TRBJ1-4, with unresolved D. Trimming shortened V by 3 bases and J by 5 bases, and 7 bases separated the two germline ends. Germline-derived CDR1 and CDR2 are DFQATT and SNEGSKA (reference sequence). CDR3 length: 12 residues. CDR3 in amino acids: CSASGGNEKLFF. The CDR3 DNA reads as TGCAGTGCTAGCGGCGGGAATGAAAAACTGTTTTTT.

This chain uses TRBV27 with TRBJ2-1; D is uncertain. CDR1 and CDR2 (germline): MNHEY, SMNVEV (reference sequence). V was clipped by 8 bases and J by 1 base, with 15 bases between them. The CDR3 consists of 15 residues. CDR3 residues: CASDSSTRSYNEQFF. Here the CDR3 DNA reads TGTGCCAGCGATTCTTCTACCAGATCCTACAATGAGCAGTTCTTC.

The CDR3 DNA reads TGTGCCAGCAGTTTATCGATATATCAGCCCCAGCATTTT. Translated: CASSLSIYQPQHF. The V call is TRBV27, the J call TRBJ1-5; D remains unclear. The CDR3 covers 13 residues. The germline gives CDR1 MNHEY, CDR2 SMNVEV (reference sequence). Deletions cut 0 bases from V and 5 bases from J, with 5 bases between.

The rearrangement uses TRBV20-1 and TRBJ2-7; no firm D call. There are 13 residues in the CDR3. Germline assignment: CDR1 DFQATT and CDR2 SNEGSKA (reference sequence). V was pared by 1 base and J by 3 bases, with 10 bases between. The CDR3 DNA follows: TGCAGTGCTAGAGGTACAGCATACTACGAGCAGTACTTC. The encoded protein is CSARGTAYYEQYF.

The gene calls are TRBV12-3 or TRBV12-4 and TRBJ2-1; a weak D match, TRBD1 (5 bases). The CDR3 runs 15 residues. The ends were cut back, 5 bases at V and 4 bases at J, with 15 bases in the middle. The CDR3 spells CASSGSGSWYNEQFF. The CDR3 bases are TGTGCCAGCAGTGGATCAGGGTCGTGGTACAATGAGCAGTTCTTC.

V gene TRBV12-3 or TRBV12-4 combines with J gene TRBJ2-7; TRBD2 matches 8 bases. J gave up 6 bases and V 2 bases, and 12 bases lay outside the gene matches. CDR3 size: 16 residues. CDR3 DNA: TGTGCCAGCAGTTTATTTTCGGGGGGGCCGGGAGGCGAGCAGTACTTC. Translating gives CASSLFSGGPGGEQYF.

The gene calls are TRBV28 and TRBJ1-5, with 7 bases matching TRBD1. CDR1 is MDHEN and CDR2 is SYDVKM in the germline V gene. There are 14 residues in the CDR3. The V segment lost 7 bases and the J segment 6 bases; nucleotides outside the gene matches: 9. CDR3 sequence: CASNRGFAGQPQHF. CDR3 coding DNA: TGTGCCAGCAACAGGGGATTTGCCGGTCAGCCCCAGCATTTT.

J is TRBJ2-7 and V is TRBV4-1; no clear D. CDR1 is MGHRA, CDR2 YSYEKL, per germline. The CDR3 has 16 amino acids. With 1 base removed from V and 0 bases from J, the gap between germline ends came to 13 bases. In DNA, the CDR3 is TGCGCCAGCAGCCAAGGTCCCGGGCGTCTCTCCTACGAGCAGTACTTC. It codes for CASSQGPGRLSYEQYF.

The V and J genes are TRBV29-1 and TRBJ1-1; a possible D gene is TRBD1 (6 bases). The CDR3 has 13 amino acids. V was shortened by 5 bases and J by 11 bases, with 21 bases between the two germline ends. Looked up from germline, CDR1 is SQVTM and CDR2 is ANQGSEA. For the CDR3, the DNA is TGCAGCGTTATCCACAGGGAGCGCTCGAGGGCTTTCTTT. Translated: CSVIHRERSRAFF.

The V and J genes are TRBV20-1 and TRBJ2-3, with TRBD2 matching 8 bases. Germline CDR1 reads DFQATT; CDR2 reads SNEGSKA (reference sequence). The CDR3 runs to 13 residues. CDR3 protein: CTMQGTRGDTQYF. The CDR3 nucleotides are TGCACCATGCAGGGGACTAGGGGAGATACGCAGTATTTT.

The chain recombines TRBV5-4 with TRBJ2-7, with TRBD2 as a possible D gene (6 bases). Looked up from germline, CDR1 is SGHNT and CDR2 is YYREEE (reference sequence). The V end was cut by 2 bases, the J end by 5 bases, with 14 bases between. The CDR3 has 14 amino acids. The CDR3 DNA reads as TGTGCCAGCAGCTTAGGAGGGAGAGGCGACGAGCAGTACTTC. Translation gives CASSLGGRGDEQYF.

CDR3 nucleotide sequence: TGCAGCGTTGGTCGGACAGGGGGGACCACTGAAGCTTTCTTT. It encodes CSVGRTGGTTEAFF. The rearrangement links TRBV29-1 to TRBJ1-1, with TRBD1 matching over 10 bases. J lost 4 bases, V lost 4 bases, and 6 bases had no gene match. Per germline, CDR1 SQVTM and CDR2 ANQGSEA. The CDR3 sequence is 14 residues long.

The chain employs TRBV29-1 and TRBJ1-1, with D unresolved. V shed 7 bases and J shed 1 base, with 10 bases lying between them. The length of the CDR3 is 12 residues. Germline V gives CDR1 SQVTM, CDR2 ANQGSEA. This CDR3 reads CSGEMGNTEAFF. CDR3 nucleotides: TGCAGCGGGGAAATGGGGAACACTGAAGCTTTCTTT.

V usage is TRBV27 and J usage is TRBJ2-5; D not certain. The CDR3 runs to 13 residues. CDR1 and CDR2 from the germline V gene are MNHEY and SMNVEV (reference sequence). V was cut by 3 bases and J by 6 bases, with 11 bases left in between. CDR3 protein: CASSFLRRKTQYF. CDR3 nucleotides: TGTGCCAGCAGTTTCTTGAGGCGGAAGACCCAGTACTTC.

V gene TRBV3-1 combines with J gene TRBJ2-2; D perhaps matches TRBD2 (6 bases). The CDR3 has 19 residues. Trimming stripped 0 bases from V and 4 bases from J, with 21 bases between. Germline V gene sequence: CDR1 LGHDT, CDR2 YNNKEL (reference sequence). CDR3 residues: CASSQERGSWAGPTGELFF. The CDR3 DNA is TGTGCCAGCAGCCAAGAGAGAGGTTCATGGGCGGGGCCCACCGGGGAGCTGTTTTTT. The variable domain in full, completed from reference TRBV3-1 and TRBJ2-2, reads DTAVSQTPKYLVTQMGNDKSIKCEQNLGHDTMYWYKQDSKKFLKIMFSYNNKELIINETVPNRFSPKSPDKAHLNLHINSLELGDSAVYFCASSQERGSWAGPTGELFFGEGSRLTVL.

The rearrangement uses TRBV29-1 and TRBJ2-1, with D tentatively TRBD1 (5 bases). Germline lookup yields CDR1 SQVTM and CDR2 ANQGSEA. The CDR3 extends over 14 amino acids. V lost 6 bases to trimming and J lost 1 base, with 13 bases between them. This chain's CDR3 is CSVQGRASYNEQFF. The CDR3, as DNA: TGCAGCGTACAAGGCAGGGCTTCCTACAATGAGCAGTTCTTC.

CDR3 protein: CSATFTDTQYF. The CDR3 bases are TGCAGTGCTACTTTCACAGATACGCAGTATTTT. The chain uses TRBV20-1 and TRBJ2-3; D remains ambiguous. CDR1 and CDR2 (germline): DFQATT, SNEGSKA (reference sequence). The CDR3 covers 11 residues. Trimming cost V 4 bases and J 2 bases, with 4 bases left between them.

The chain joins TRBV15 to TRBJ1-1; D possibly corresponds to TRBD1 (6 bases). The germline V and J ends were trimmed by 5 bases and 8 bases, with 15 bases remaining between them. Germline assignment: CDR1 LNHNV and CDR2 YYDKDF (reference sequence). The CDR3 extends over 13 amino acids. This CDR3 reads CATSLPIGTEAFF. The CDR3 region has the DNA TGTGCCACCAGCTTGCCTATCGGGACAGAAGCTTTCTTT.

This clonotype was observed a few times. The chain couples TRBV5-1 to TRBJ1-1; no firm D call. The germline gives CDR1 SGHRS, CDR2 YFSETQ. V lost 1 base to trimming and J lost 5 bases, with 6 bases between them. This CDR3 has 12 amino acids. The CDR3 loop reads CASSLPGTEAFF. CDR3 bases: TGCGCCAGCAGCTTGCCGGGTACTGAAGCTTTCTTT.

This chain connects TRBV20-1 to TRBJ1-6; 7 bases fit TRBD1. J was trimmed by 7 bases and V by 3 bases; bases with no gene match: 6. Germline loops: CDR1 DFQATT, CDR2 SNEGSKA (reference sequence). The CDR3 has 14 amino acids. The CDR3, as DNA: TGCAGTGCTAGCAGGGGGATCTTGAATTCACCCCTCCACTTT. Protein: CSASRGILNSPLHF.

The V and J genes are TRBV24-1 and TRBJ2-3; unclear D gene. Trimming pared 5 bases from V and 4 bases from J, leaving 18 bases between. This CDR3 has 16 amino acids. CDR1 is KGHDR and CDR2 is SFDVKD in the germline V gene. The CDR3 region is CATSVGSWDVADTQYF. Here the CDR3 DNA reads TGTGCCACCAGTGTCGGCAGTTGGGATGTTGCAGATACGCAGTATTTT.

V and J are TRBV20-1 and TRBJ2-5; 9 bases map to TRBD2. CDR1 and CDR2 (germline): DFQATT, SNEGSKA (reference sequence). V lost 5 bases and J lost 5; bases outside the gene matches: 6. This CDR3 is 13 amino acids long. CDR3 bases: TGCAGTGCTGACGGGACTAGCCGGGAGACCCAGTACTTC. Translation: CSADGTSRETQYF.

This chain uses TRBV24-1 with TRBJ2-4; no clear D gene. The CDR3 is 13 amino acids. Germline V CDR1 and CDR2: KGHDR, SFDVKD. V was trimmed by 4 bases and J by 2 bases, leaving 5 bases between them. DNA for the CDR3: TGTGCCACCAGTGACGGCCCCAAAAACATTCAGTACTTC. Its translation is CATSDGPKNIQYF.

The chain employs TRBV4-1 and TRBJ1-2, with D perhaps matching TRBD1 (6 bases). Germline V gene lookup returns CDR1 MGHRA and CDR2 YSYEKL. The CDR3 spans 13 residues. With 4 bases removed from V and 8 bases from J, the gap between germline ends came to 14 bases. The CDR3, as DNA: TGCGCCAGCAGCCCAGGGGTTTTGGACGGCTACACCTTC. This codes for CASSPGVLDGYTF.

The chain has TRBV27 and TRBJ2-4; D gene uncertain. V was pared by 0 bases and J by 0 bases, with 6 bases between. The CDR3 sequence is 15 residues long. The V gene's germline CDR1 is MNHEY and CDR2 SMNVEV (reference sequence). Written as DNA, the CDR3 is TGTGCCAGCAGTTTATCGGTCCTAGCCAAAAACATTCAGTACTTC. Protein product: CASSLSVLAKNIQYF.